This T cell receptor beta chain emerged from a study of Ad26.COV2.S vaccination and SARS-CoV-2 variants. Broader study findings: Total T cell responses were possibly underestimated by TCR breadth and depth analyses.

Assay used: immunoSEQ multiplex PCR; TCRdb lists only in-frame clones, some missing. The sample holds about half a million clones, 89% seen once. The germline V gene has CDR1 SGHVS and CDR2 FNYEAQ. This CDR3 has 16 residues. The J segment lost 7 bases and the V segment lost 4 bases, leaving 7 bases of the junction unmatched. On this clone: Its antigen is not known.

Treatment here: about 20 received Ad26.COV2.S at low or high dose, single or two shots; 5 received placebo; per-sample allocation not given. Day 63 after the first vaccine or placebo injection was the time point for sampling. This sequence joins TRBV7-6 and TRBJ2-7; 16 bases map to TRBD2. Sequences were derived from peripheral blood, sampled in a trial of Ad26.COV2.S vaccine versus placebo. This TCR came from a person between 18 and 65 years old who received the Ad26.COV2.S COVID-19 vaccine or a placebo. CDR3 sequence: CASSSTQGLAGGEQYF. CDR3 sequence (DNA): TGTGCCAGCAGCTCGACTCAGGGACTAGCGGGAGGGGAGCAGTACTTC.